Below, 11 T cell receptor beta chains from the same sample are listed, as sequenced in a study of persistence of HIV-infected CD4 T cells. Sequencing used immunoSEQ version 4 in survey mode. Generated by immunoSEQ multiplex PCR, the TCRdb table keeps only in-frame clones and is missing some. Among some 16,000 clones listed, less than 70% were seen once. Stimulation used approximately 9.1 ug/mL lysate from CMV-infected fibroblasts. Sorting selected CD4+ T cells upregulating both CD40 ligand and CD69. These receptors are not linked to any known antigen. The source was CD4+ T cells sorted from PBMCs after approximately 19-hour stimulation, collected from a patient who received antiretroviral therapy. The receptor set was obtained from an adult woman with HIV who was CMV-seropositive.

There are a few counts of this clone. The chain recombines TRBV5-1 with TRBJ1-1; the D gene is possibly TRBD1 (5 bases). Trimming took off 3 bases at V and 3 bases at J, with 12 bases between the two ends. The CDR3 has 14 residues. Germline CDR1 is SGHRS and CDR2 is YFSETQ. The DNA of the CDR3 is TGCGCCAGCAGCTGGGAGGGGCAAGACACTGAAGCTTTCTTT. The encoded protein is CASSWEGQDTEAFF.

J is TRBJ1-1 and V is TRBV19; D is ambiguous. The CDR3 is 14 residues long. Trimming removed 4 bases from V and 8 bases from J, with 17 bases in between. Per the germline V gene, CDR1 is LNHDA and CDR2 is SQIVND (reference sequence). The CDR3 DNA reads as TGTGCCAGTAGTACCCATGAGCGGCCCGGGGAAGCTTTCTTT. This sequence encodes CASSTHERPGEAFF. Full variable domain (outside the CDR3, taken from reference TRBV19 and TRBJ1-1): DGGITQSPKYLFRKEGQNVTLSCEQNLNHDAMYWYRQDPGQGLRLIYYSQIVNDFQKGDIAEGYSVSREKKESFPLTVTSAQKNPTAFYLCASSTHERPGEAFFGQGTRLTVV.

This clone has a handful of counts. The genes are TRBV18 and TRBJ2-1, with D unresolved. From germline, CDR1 is KGHSH and CDR2 LQKENI. Trimming pared 0 bases from V and 6 bases from J, leaving 9 bases between. This CDR3 is 14 amino acids long. The CDR3 loop reads CASSPPAPSNEQFF. The CDR3, as DNA: TGTGCCAGCTCACCACCAGCACCGAGCAATGAGCAGTTCTTC. Using reference TRBV18 and TRBJ2-1 for the parts outside the CDR3, the full variable domain is NAGVMQNPRHLVRRRGQEARLRCSPMKGHSHVYWYRQLPEEGLKFMVYLQKENIIDESGMPKERFSAEFPKEGPSILRIQQVVRGDSAAYFCASSPPAPSNEQFFGPGTRLTVL.

This clone was seen more than once but under ten times. V is TRBV2 and J is TRBJ2-2, with D unclear. V was pared by 5 bases and J by 8 bases, with 6 bases between. Germline assignment: CDR1 SNHLY and CDR2 FYNNEI. This CDR3 region has 11 residues. The CDR3 DNA reads TGTGCCAGCAGTAGACGAGGGGAGCTGTTTTTT. Amino acids: CASSRRGELFF.

The chain has TRBV27 and TRBJ2-3; unclear D gene. The CDR3 covers 15 residues. V lost 4 bases to trimming and J lost 1 base, with 12 bases between them. Germline-derived CDR1 and CDR2 are MNHEY and SMNVEV (reference sequence). In DNA form, the CDR3 reads TGTGCCAGCAGTTCTCGGTCCTGGGGCACAGATACGCAGTATTTT. This gives the protein CASSSRSWGTDTQYF.

This clone has more than one count but fewer than ten. Written as DNA, the CDR3 is TGTGCCAGCAGCTTATCTGGCGGGCCCTACAATGAGCAGTTCTTC. It specifies CASSLSGGPYNEQFF. The V and J genes are TRBV7-3 and TRBJ2-1; D might be TRBD2 (5 bases). CDR1 is SGHTA and CDR2 is FQGTGA in the germline V gene. This CDR3 spans 15 amino acids. Trimming removed 2 bases from V and 2 bases from J, with 10 bases in between.

The chain uses TRBV18 and TRBJ1-2, with 9 bases fitting TRBD1. This CDR3 contains 19 residues. Germline V lookup: CDR1 KGHSH, CDR2 LQKENI. Germline trimming cut 3 bases from V and 7 bases from J; bases unmatched to any gene: 21. The CDR3 here is CASSPYSPGTGFFDGGYTF. The DNA for the CDR3 is TGTGCCAGCTCACCCTACTCCCCCGGGACAGGGTTTTTCGACGGTGGCTACACCTTC.

The DNA of the CDR3 is TGTGCCAGCAGCCAAGGACTAGCGGGCTACGATACGCAGTATTTT. Protein sequence: CASSQGLAGYDTQYF. The chain has TRBV3-1 (or the pseudogene TRBV3-2) and TRBJ2-3; TRBD2 agrees at 10 bases. This CDR3 region has 15 residues. From germline, CDR1 is LGHDT and CDR2 YNNKEL (reference sequence). With 1 base clipped from V and 6 bases from J, the junction kept 4 bases outside the gene matches.

The chain has TRBV5-1 and TRBJ2-7; perhaps TRBD1 as D (5 bases). Germline assignment: CDR1 SGHRS and CDR2 YFSETQ. The CDR3 is made up of 14 amino acids. The ends were cut back, 5 bases at V and 4 bases at J, with 16 bases in the middle. The CDR3 DNA reads as TGCGCCAGCAGGACAGACCCATCGCCATACGAGCAGTACTTC. Its protein product is CASRTDPSPYEQYF.

In its sample, this clone ranks as medium-sized. The V gene is TRBV2, the J gene TRBJ1-3, with a weak D call TRBD1 (6 bases). The V end was cut by 7 bases, the J end by 0 bases, with 13 bases between. The length of the CDR3 is 15 residues. The germline V gene encodes CDR1 SNHLY and CDR2 FYNNEI. CDR3 bases: TGTGCCAGCATAGGGGGAAGGAACTCTGGAAACACCATATATTTT. Encoded protein: CASIGGRNSGNTIYF.

This clone was seen only a few times. This chain connects TRBV7-9 to TRBJ2-5; the match to TRBD1 covers 7 bases. CDR1 is SEHNR, CDR2 FQNEAQ, per germline (reference sequence). V lost 4 bases, J lost 2 bases, and 1 base stayed unmatched. The CDR3 has 13 amino acids. The CDR3 region is CASSWGQQETQYF. Written as DNA, the CDR3 is TGTGCCAGCAGCTGGGGACAGCAAGAGACCCAGTACTTC.